Presented here are 32 T cell receptor beta chains from one specimen sequenced in a study of post-analysis software for immune sequencing data. Findings of the study overall: The five TRBV segments detected at higher frequency in patients than in controls included TRBV5-6, TRBV5-1 and TRBV20-1.

No cognate antigen is known for these TCRs. Carried by the TCR beta cDNA libraries were unique molecular identifiers. TCRdb passed the PCR reads through MiXCR, listing each CDR3 protein once. The sample carries fewer than 900,000 distinct CDR3 sequences, about 45% recorded once. Specimen: blood. The receptor source for this set is a girl aged 5-17 years with multiple sclerosis.

The chain has TRBV2 and TRBJ1-6; 8 positions agree with TRBD1. J was trimmed by 18 bases and V by 4 bases; bases with no gene match: 8. This CDR3 contains 12 residues. Per the germline V gene, CDR1 is SNHLY and CDR2 is FYNNEI. The CDR3 DNA reads TGTGCCAGCAGTGGGACAGGGTTCTCCCCCCACTTT. Translating it yields CASSGTGFSPHF. The whole variable domain, remainder taken from reference TRBV2 and TRBJ1-6, is EPEVTQTPSHQVTQMGQEVILRCVPISNHLYFYWYRQILGQKVEFLVSFYNNEISEKSEIFDDQFSVERPDGSNFTLKIRSTKLEDSAMYFCASSGTGFSPHFGNGTRLTVT.

This chain joins TRBV6-2 or TRBV6-3 and TRBJ2-4; 7 bases are a match to TRBD1. The end of the DNA aligns better with TRBJ2-7, so the J call may be wrong. CDR1 is MNHEY and CDR2 is SVGEGT in the germline V gene. The CDR3 consists of 16 residues. The CDR3 reads CASSLDMNRGTYEQYF. The CDR3 coding sequence is TGTGCCAGCAGTCTCGATATGAACAGGGGAACCTACGAGCAGTACTTC.

The chain couples TRBV20-1 to TRBJ2-7; 8 nucleotides match TRBD1. In germline, CDR1 is DFQATT, CDR2 SNEGSKA (reference sequence). The CDR3 length is 13 residues. With 6 bases clipped from V and 6 bases from J, the junction kept 10 bases outside the gene matches. CDR3 coding DNA: TGCAGTGCAAGGACTCCGACAGGGGTCGAGCAGTACTTC. Protein product: CSARTPTGVEQYF.

The V gene is TRBV7-8, the J gene TRBJ2-2; 8 nucleotides agree with TRBD1. Per germline, CDR1 SGHVS and CDR2 FQNEAQ. The CDR3 is 16 amino acids. Unmatched junction bases numbered 8, after V lost 6 bases and J lost 2 bases. The CDR3 sequence is CASSPGTGLNTGELFF. DNA for the CDR3: TGTGCCAGCAGTCCCGGGACAGGCCTAAACACCGGGGAGCTGTTTTTT. The whole variable domain, filled in from reference TRBV7-8 and TRBJ2-2, reads GAGVSQSPRYKVAKRGQDVALRCDPISGHVSLFWYQQALGQGPEFLTYFQNEAQLDKSGLPSDRFFAERPEGSVSTLKIQRTQQEDSAVYLCASSPGTGLNTGELFFGEGSRLTVL.

On this clonotype: A read error may produce the germline difference seen at one junction end. This chain links TRBV7-3 with TRBJ2-1; TRBD1 aligns across 10 bases. The length of the CDR3 is 15 residues. Per germline, CDR1 SGHTA and CDR2 FQGTGA. This CDR3 is CASSSDRGRANERFF. In DNA form, the CDR3 reads TGTGCCAGCAGCTCCGACAGGGGGCGAGCGAATGAGCGGTTCTTC.

The table lists this clonotype with a few counts. The chain recombines TRBV3-1 with TRBJ2-5; either TRBD1 or TRBD2 may fit D (5 bases each). Germline lookup yields CDR1 LGHDT and CDR2 YNNKEL (reference sequence). The CDR3 runs to 14 residues. V was trimmed by 3 bases and J by 6 bases, leaving 14 bases between them. The CDR3 region has the DNA TGTGCCAGCAGCCAGCCCGGGACGGAAAAGACCCAGTACTTC. It specifies CASSQPGTEKTQYF.

V gene TRBV20-1 combines with J gene TRBJ2-4; possibly TRBD2 for D (6 bases). Gene TRBJ2-5 matches the end of the DNA better, so the J call may be wrong. Germline CDR1 is DFQATT and CDR2 is SNEGSKA (reference sequence). This CDR3 comprises 14 residues. The CDR3 region is CSASGRDYQETQYF. The CDR3 DNA is TGCAGTGCTTCGGGCAGGGACTACCAAGAGACCCAGTACTTC.

This clonotype came up once. One end of the junction varies from germline; a read error may be responsible. V usage is TRBV4-1 and J usage is TRBJ2-5, with 10 bases aligning to TRBD2. The CDR3 is 18 residues long. Germline V lookup: CDR1 MGHRA, CDR2 YSYEKL. The CDR3 DNA sequence: TGCGCCAGCAGCGAAGAAAATTCCGGGACTAGCGCCCAAGAGACCCAGTACTTC. It codes for CASSEENSGTSAQETQYF.

This chain joins TRBV5-1 and TRBJ2-7; TRBD1 is a possible D gene (6 bases). The germline V and J ends were trimmed by 3 bases and 6 bases, with 10 bases remaining between them. The CDR3 has 12 residues. Germline CDR1 SGHRS, CDR2 YFSETQ. The CDR3 DNA reads as TGCGCCAGCAGCTCGAACAGGGTCGAGCAGTACTTC. Translating gives CASSSNRVEQYF.

Ten or more counts support this clonotype. This rearrangement joins TRBV5-5 to TRBJ2-5, with D uncertain. There are 14 residues in the CDR3. The germline V gene has CDR1 SGHKS and CDR2 YYEKEE (reference sequence). V was shortened by 0 bases and J by 1 base, with 7 bases between the two germline ends. The CDR3 here is CASSLAEIQETQYF. The CDR3 nucleotides are TGTGCCAGCAGCTTGGCGGAGATCCAAGAGACCCAGTACTTC.

This rearrangement joins TRBV5-1 to TRBJ2-7; D not certain. The CDR3 runs 13 residues. V lost 5 bases and J lost 2, with 11 bases in between. The germline gives CDR1 SGHRS, CDR2 YFSETQ. DNA for the CDR3: TGCGCCAGCAGTGCTGGGTCCCCCTACGAGCAGTACTTC. Its protein product is CASSAGSPYEQYF.

The rearrangement links TRBV20-1 to TRBJ2-7, with D tentatively TRBD1 (5 bases). Trimming removed 6 bases from V and 0 bases from J, with 15 bases in between. The V gene's germline CDR1 is DFQATT and CDR2 SNEGSKA (reference sequence). This CDR3 comprises 14 residues. The CDR3 bases are TGCAGTGCCCTTGACAGCTACATCTCCTACGAGCAGTACTTC. Translating it yields CSALDSYISYEQYF.

The chain is built from TRBV28 and TRBJ2-3; the D call may be TRBD1 or TRBD2 (5 bases each). V was clipped by 6 bases and J by 0 bases, with 13 bases between them. CDR3 length equals 15 residues. Per the germline V gene, CDR1 is MDHEN and CDR2 is SYDVKM. CDR3 region: CASRLRGPSTDTQYF. Here the CDR3 DNA reads TGTGCCAGCAGACTCCGGGGACCAAGCACAGATACGCAGTATTTT.

V gene TRBV29-1 combines with J gene TRBJ2-5, with D perhaps matching TRBD1 (5 bases). The CDR3 sequence is 14 residues long. V lost 0 bases to trimming and J lost 5 bases, with 13 bases between them. Germline V gene data show CDR1 as SQVTM and CDR2 as ANQGSEA. CDR3 in amino acids: CSVEDRVQGETQYF. In DNA, the CDR3 is TGCAGCGTTGAAGATAGGGTCCAGGGCGAGACCCAGTACTTC.

A few counts support this clonotype. The gene calls are TRBV29-1 and TRBJ2-1, with D possibly being TRBD1 (6 bases). The germline gives CDR1 SQVTM, CDR2 ANQGSEA. Deletions cut 5 bases from V and 0 bases from J, with 11 bases between. The CDR3 consists of 14 residues. The CDR3 loop reads CSVPGASSYNEQFF. In DNA form, the CDR3 reads TGCAGCGTTCCAGGGGCGAGCTCCTACAATGAGCAGTTCTTC.

As DNA, the CDR3 is TGCGCCAGCAGCCAAGGGGACAGGAAGACTACAGATACGCAGTATTTT. Residues: CASSQGDRKTTDTQYF. The chain joins TRBV4-3 to TRBJ2-3; 8 positions match TRBD1. Per the germline V gene, CDR1 is LGHNA and CDR2 is YSLEER. The CDR3 runs 16 residues. V was pared by 1 base and J by 3 bases, with 6 bases of the junction left unmatched.

The chain uses TRBV9 and TRBJ2-3, with D possibly being TRBD2 (6 bases). CDR3 length equals 15 residues. V lost 7 bases and J 2 bases, leaving 17 bases between the germline ends. Per the germline V gene, CDR1 is SGDLS and CDR2 is YYNGEE. For the CDR3, the DNA is TGTGCCAGCTCCGCGTCGGCGGGGAACACAGATACGCAGTATTTT. As protein: CASSASAGNTDTQYF. Supplemented by reference TRBV9 and TRBJ2-3, the full variable domain reads DSGVTQTPKHLITATGQRVTLRCSPRSGDLSVYWYQQSLDQGLQFLIQYYNGEERAKGNILERFSAQQFPDLHSELNLSSLELGDSALYFCASSASAGNTDTQYFGPGTRLTVL.

V gene TRBV7-8 combines with J gene TRBJ2-1; 10 nucleotides align to TRBD2. This CDR3 region has 16 residues. The ends lost 4 bases at V and 3 bases at J; junction bases unmatched: 6. Per germline, CDR1 SGHVS and CDR2 FQNEAQ. CDR3 coding DNA: TGTGCCAGCAGCTGGGGGAGGACTAGCGGCTACAATGAGCAGTTCTTC. Protein product: CASSWGRTSGYNEQFF.

The chain links TRBV25-1 to TRBJ2-3; D remains ambiguous. The CDR3 spans 15 residues. Germline V gives CDR1 MGHDK, CDR2 SYGVNS. The V end lost 5 bases, the J end lost 4 bases, and 16 bases lay between the germline ends. DNA for the CDR3: TGTGCCAGCAGTATCGCTCTCGGTTTATCAGATACGCAGTATTTT. It encodes CASSIALGLSDTQYF.

This clonotype occurred a few times. The chain employs TRBV20-1 and TRBJ2-5; 7 positions agree with TRBD1. The DNA end favors TRBJ2-7, so the J call may be wrong. This CDR3 has 14 amino acids. Germline CDR1 DFQATT, CDR2 SNEGSKA (reference sequence). CDR3 region: CSAREGRGRNEQYF. The CDR3 DNA reads as TGCAGTGCTAGAGAGGGAAGGGGGCGCAACGAGCAGTACTTC.

CDR3 residues: CSARDPSDPSYEQYF. The CDR3 region has the DNA TGCAGTGCTAGAGATCCGAGCGACCCAAGTTACGAGCAGTACTTC. V usage is TRBV20-1 and J usage is TRBJ2-5; D uncertain. The closer fit of TRBJ2-7 to the DNA end suggests the J call may be wrong. Germline CDR1 is DFQATT and CDR2 is SNEGSKA (reference sequence). The CDR3 has 15 residues.

This sequence joins TRBV27 and TRBJ1-5, with D perhaps TRBD1 (5 bases). CDR1 is MNHEY and CDR2 is SMNVEV in the germline V gene (reference sequence). The CDR3 is 12 amino acids. The ends were cut back, 5 bases at V and 15 bases at J, with 17 bases in the middle. The CDR3 is CASSHGEGPTHF. The CDR3 DNA follows: TGTGCCAGCAGTCACGGGGAGGGGCCCACGCATTTT.

This chain uses TRBV29-1 with TRBJ2-5, with D possibly called TRBD1 or TRBD2 (5 bases each). Per the germline V gene, CDR1 is SQVTM and CDR2 is ANQGSEA. The CDR3 contains 15 residues. Trimming took off 3 bases at V and 2 bases at J, with 16 bases between the two ends. Here the CDR3 reads CSVEFPGRKQETQYF. The CDR3 bases are TGCAGCGTTGAGTTCCCGGGACGAAAGCAAGAGACCCAGTACTTC.

This clonotype was recorded only once. V and J are TRBV9 and TRBJ2-7; 8 bases are shared with TRBD1. The CDR3 length is 13 residues. V lost 2 bases, J lost 6 bases, and 4 bases stayed unmatched. Germline V gives CDR1 SGDLS, CDR2 YYNGEE. The CDR3 sequence: CASSVTGGGEQYF. The CDR3 bases are TGTGCCAGCAGCGTTACAGGGGGAGGCGAGCAGTACTTC. The full variable domain, completed using reference TRBV9 and TRBJ2-7, is DSGVTQTPKHLITATGQRVTLRCSPRSGDLSVYWYQQSLDQGLQFLIQYYNGEERAKGNILERFSAQQFPDLHSELNLSSLELGDSALYFCASSVTGGGEQYFGPGTRLTVT.

This clonotype was counted between two and nine times. The chain links TRBV7-2 to TRBJ2-1; D unresolved. The CDR3 has 14 amino acids. Germline V gene data show CDR1 as SGHTA and CDR2 as FQGNSA. The V end lost 5 bases, the J end lost 2 bases, and 10 bases lay between the germline ends. CDR3 amino acids: CASSHGNPYNEQFF. The CDR3 DNA is TGTGCCAGCAGCCATGGTAACCCCTACAATGAGCAGTTCTTC.

The chain joins TRBV21-1 to TRBJ2-7; TRBD1, the table's D call, lacks a check against the DNA. TRBV21-1 is a listed pseudogene. This CDR3 is 14 amino acids long. This chain's CDR3 is CASSNAGHPYEQYF. The CDR3 bases are TGTGCCAGCAGCAACGCGGGACACCCCTACGAGCAGTACTTC.

The rearrangement joins TRBV27 to TRBJ2-5, with 9 bases identical to TRBD1. The CDR3 runs to 15 residues. The germline V gene has CDR1 MNHEY and CDR2 SMNVEV (reference sequence). The V segment lost 2 bases and the J segment 5 bases; nucleotides outside the gene matches: 6. CDR3 nucleotides: TGTGCCAGCAGTTTAGAGGGACAGGGCTGGGAGACCCAGTACTTC. The encoded protein is CASSLEGQGWETQYF.

This rearrangement joins TRBV6-4 to TRBJ2-6, with D maybe TRBD1 (6 bases). CDR1 is MRHNA and CDR2 is SNTAGT in the germline V gene. The V and J ends lost 5 bases and 0 bases respectively, with 11 bases between them. The CDR3 contains 16 residues. This chain's CDR3 is CASSRDITSGANVLTF. In DNA, the CDR3 is TGTGCCAGCAGTCGGGACATAACCTCTGGGGCCAACGTCCTGACTTTC.

This chain links TRBV3-1 with TRBJ1-1, with no clear D. The germline CDR1 and CDR2 sequences are LGHDT and YNNKEL (reference sequence). With 1 base removed from V and 10 bases from J, the gap between germline ends came to 7 bases. The CDR3 length is 11 residues. Here the CDR3 DNA reads TGTGCCAGCAGCCAAGGAGGCCCAGCTTTCTTT. Translation: CASSQGGPAFF.

The J gene is TRBJ2-4, the V gene TRBV24-1; 12 bases are a match to TRBD1. Germline CDR1 KGHDR, CDR2 SFDVKD. V shed 4 bases and J 1 base; nucleotides not matched to a gene: 4. The CDR3 has 17 amino acids. The chain's CDR3 is CATSDRGQGAAKNIQYF. The CDR3 coding sequence is TGTGCCACCAGTGACCGGGGACAGGGGGCGGCCAAAAACATTCAGTACTTC.

This clonotype was picked up a small number of times. V gene TRBV12-3 or TRBV12-4 combines with J gene TRBJ1-2; D may be TRBD1 (6 bases). This CDR3 has 13 amino acids. V was shortened by 4 bases and J by 8 bases, with 14 bases between the two germline ends. The CDR3 sequence: CASSSSGAGGYTF. CDR3 bases: TGTGCCAGCAGTTCCTCGGGGGCGGGAGGCTACACCTTC.

The rearrangement links TRBV27 to TRBJ1-4; 8 bases fit TRBD1. The CDR3 is made up of 15 amino acids. V lost 5 bases to trimming and J lost 3 bases; unmatched junction nucleotides: 5. CDR1 is MNHEY, CDR2 SMNVEV, per germline (reference sequence). The CDR3 coding sequence is TGTGCCAGCAGTGCCAGGGGGCTCGCTAATGAAAAACTGTTTTTT. Encoded protein: CASSARGLANEKLFF.